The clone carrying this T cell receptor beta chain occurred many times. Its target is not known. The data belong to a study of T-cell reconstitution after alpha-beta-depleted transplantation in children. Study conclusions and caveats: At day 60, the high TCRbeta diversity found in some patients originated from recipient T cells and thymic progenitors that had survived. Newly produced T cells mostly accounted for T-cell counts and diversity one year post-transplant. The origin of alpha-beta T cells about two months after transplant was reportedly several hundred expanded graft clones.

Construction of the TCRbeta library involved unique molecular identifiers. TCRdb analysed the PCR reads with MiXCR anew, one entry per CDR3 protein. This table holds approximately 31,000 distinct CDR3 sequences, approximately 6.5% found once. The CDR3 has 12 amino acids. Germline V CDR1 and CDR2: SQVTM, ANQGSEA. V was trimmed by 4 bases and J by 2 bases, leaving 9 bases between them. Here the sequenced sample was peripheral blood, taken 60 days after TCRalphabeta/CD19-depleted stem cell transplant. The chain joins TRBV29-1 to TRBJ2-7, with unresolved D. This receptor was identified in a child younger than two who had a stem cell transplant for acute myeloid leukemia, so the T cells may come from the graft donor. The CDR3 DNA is TGCAGCGTTGCACAGCAGACCTACGAGCAGTACTTC. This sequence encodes CSVAQQTYEQYF.